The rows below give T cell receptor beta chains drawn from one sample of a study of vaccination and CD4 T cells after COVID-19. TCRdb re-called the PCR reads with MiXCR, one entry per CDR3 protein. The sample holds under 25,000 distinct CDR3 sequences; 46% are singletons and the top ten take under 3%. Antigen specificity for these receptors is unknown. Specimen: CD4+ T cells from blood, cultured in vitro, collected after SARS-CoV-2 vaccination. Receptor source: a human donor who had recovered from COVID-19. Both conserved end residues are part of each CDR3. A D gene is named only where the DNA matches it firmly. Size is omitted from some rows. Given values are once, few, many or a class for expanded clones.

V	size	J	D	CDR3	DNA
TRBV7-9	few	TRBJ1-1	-	CASSQNREGTEAFF	TGTGCCAGCAGCCAGAACAGGGAGGGCACTGAAGCTTTCTTT
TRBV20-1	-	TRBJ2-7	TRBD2	CSACPFGTSGNYEQYF	TGCAGTGCTTGTCCATTCGGGACTAGCGGAAACTACGAGCAGTACTTC
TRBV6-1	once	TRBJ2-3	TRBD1	CAVDRGMRDTQYF	TGTGCCGTGGACAGGGGGATGAGGGATACGCAGTATTTT
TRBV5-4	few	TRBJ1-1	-	CASSLVSGTEAFF	TGTGCCAGCAGCTTGGTTAGTGGGACTGAAGCTTTCTTT
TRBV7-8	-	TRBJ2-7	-	CASSSSLSYEQYF	TGTGCCAGCAGCTCCTCGCTCTCCTACGAGCAGTACTTC
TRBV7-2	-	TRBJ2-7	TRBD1	CASSGRDSSYEQYF	TGTGCCAGCAGCGGCCGGGACAGCTCCTACGAGCAGTACTTC
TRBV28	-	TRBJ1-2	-	CASRRTARYGYTF	TGTGCCAGCAGGAGGACGGCCCGCTATGGCTACACCTTC
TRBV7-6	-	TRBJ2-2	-	CASSLLRTGTPLRTGELFF	TGTGCCAGCAGCTTACTCAGGACCGGGACTCCTTTACGGACCGGGGAGCTGTTTTTT
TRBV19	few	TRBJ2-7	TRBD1	CASSIAARGNEQYF	TGTGCCAGTAGTATAGCGGCCAGGGGGAACGAGCAGTACTTC
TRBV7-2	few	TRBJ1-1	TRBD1	CASSFEGAGTEAFF	TGTGCCAGCAGCTTCGAGGGGGCGGGGACTGAAGCTTTCTTT
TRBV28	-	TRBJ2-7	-	CASSLSPGATYEQYF	TGTGCCAGCAGTTTGTCGCCAGGCGCTACCTACGAGCAGTACTTC
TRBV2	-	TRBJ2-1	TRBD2	CASRGTSGISAYNEQFF	TGTGCCAGCAGAGGGACTAGCGGGATCAGCGCCTACAATGAGCAGTTCTTC
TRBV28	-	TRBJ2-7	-	CASSRRSINEQYF	TGTGCCAGCAGTCGCAGGAGTATCAACGAGCAGTACTTC
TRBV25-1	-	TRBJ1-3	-	CASRQLSGNTIYF	TGTGCCAGCAGGCAGCTCTCTGGAAACACCATATATTTT
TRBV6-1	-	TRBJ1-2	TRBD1	CASRSLGTGAGYTF	TGTGCCAGCAGAAGCTTGGGGACAGGGGCTGGCTACACCTTC
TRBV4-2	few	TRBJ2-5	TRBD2	CASSQVRRASGGETQYF	TGTGCCAGCAGCCAAGTGAGGAGGGCGAGCGGGGGGGAGACCCAGTACTTC
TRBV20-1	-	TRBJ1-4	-	CSALLGANEKLFF	TGCAGTGCCCTTTTGGGAGCTAATGAAAAACTGTTTTTT
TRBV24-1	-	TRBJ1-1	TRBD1	CATSEGTAEAFF	TGTGCCACCAGTGAAGGGACAGCTGAAGCTTTCTTT
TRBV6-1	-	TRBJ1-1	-	CASSRTQNTEAFF	TGTGCCAGCAGTCGGACACAGAACACTGAAGCTTTCTTT
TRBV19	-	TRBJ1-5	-	CASSIGGIISNQPQHF	TGTGCCAGTAGTATAGGAGGAATTATCAGCAATCAGCCCCAGCATTTT
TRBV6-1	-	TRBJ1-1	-	CASSERGAPGTEALF	TGTGCCAGCAGTGAGCGAGGGGCGCCGGGGACTGAAGCTCTCTTT
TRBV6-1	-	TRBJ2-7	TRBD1	CASSTRGYEQYF	TGTGCCAGCAGTACCAGGGGGTACGAGCAGTACTTC
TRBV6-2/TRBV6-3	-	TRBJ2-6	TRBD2	CASSYLLQRGAGANVLTF	TGTGCCAGCAGCTACTTACTACAGCGGGGGGCGGGAGCCAACGTCCTGACTTTC
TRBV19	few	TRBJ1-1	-	CASSPTGMNTEAFF	TGTGCCAGTAGTCCCACAGGGATGAACACTGAAGCTTTCTTT
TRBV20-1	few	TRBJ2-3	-	CSPRLRTSTDTQYF	TGCAGCCCGAGACTGAGAACTAGCACAGATACGCAGTATTTT
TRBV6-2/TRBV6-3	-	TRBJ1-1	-	CASSWRGEATEAFF	TGTGCCAGCAGCTGGCGAGGGGAGGCCACTGAAGCTTTCTTT
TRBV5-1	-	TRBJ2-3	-	CASSQTQGRTDTQYF	TGCGCCAGCAGCCAAACACAGGGCCGCACAGATACGCAGTATTTT
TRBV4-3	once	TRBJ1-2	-	CASSQERLFSYGYTF	TGCGCCAGCAGCCAAGAACGACTATTTAGCTATGGCTACACCTTC
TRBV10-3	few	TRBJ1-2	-	CATKRTGTDDGYTF	TGTGCCACTAAACGCACCGGGACGGACGATGGCTACACCTTC
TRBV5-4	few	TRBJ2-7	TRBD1	CASSPMGQPTYEQYF	TGTGCCAGCAGCCCCATGGGACAGCCCACCTACGAGCAGTACTTC
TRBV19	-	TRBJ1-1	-	CASSIARGNTEAFF	TGTGCCAGTAGTATAGCTAGGGGGAACACTGAAGCTTTCTTT
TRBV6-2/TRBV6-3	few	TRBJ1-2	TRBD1	CASSRPDRTYGYTF	TGTGCCAGCAGTCGTCCGGACAGGACATATGGCTACACCTTC
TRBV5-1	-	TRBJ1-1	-	CASSLDGGGNTEAFF	TGCGCCAGCAGCTTGGATGGGGGAGGGAACACTGAAGCTTTCTTT
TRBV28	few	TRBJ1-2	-	CASRTASFNYGYTF	TGTGCCAGCAGGACCGCCTCCTTTAACTATGGCTACACCTTC
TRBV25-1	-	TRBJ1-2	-	CASGPGTAFDGYTF	TGTGCCAGCGGCCCCGGGACGGCTTTCGATGGCTACACCTTC
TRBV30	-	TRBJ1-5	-	CAWSQEAANNQPQHF	TGTGCCTGGAGTCAGGAGGCAGCTAATAATCAGCCCCAGCATTTT
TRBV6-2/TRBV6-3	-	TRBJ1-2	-	CASSTPGQANYGYTF	TGTGCCAGCAGCACTCCGGGACAAGCTAACTATGGCTACACCTTC
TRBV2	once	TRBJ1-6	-	CATEYSYNSPLHF	TGTGCCACCGAATATTCCTATAATTCACCCCTCCACTTT
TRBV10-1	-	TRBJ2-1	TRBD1	CASSGSKGQGYNEQFF	TGCGCCAGCAGCGGGTCGAAGGGACAGGGCTACAATGAGCAGTTCTTC
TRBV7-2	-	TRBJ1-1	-	CASSLAATRNTEAFF	TGTGCCAGCAGCCTGGCCGCGACGAGGAACACTGAAGCTTTCTTT
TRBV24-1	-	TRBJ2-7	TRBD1	CATENRDRYYEQYF	TGTGCCACCGAGAACCGGGACAGGTACTACGAGCAGTACTTC
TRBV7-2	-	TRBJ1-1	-	CASSFTSTGATEAFF	TGTGCCAGCAGCTTCACTTCGACAGGCGCCACTGAAGCTTTCTTT
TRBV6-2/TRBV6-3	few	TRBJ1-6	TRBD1	CASSFDRGNSPLHF	TGTGCCAGCAGTTTCGACAGGGGGAATTCACCCCTCCACTTT
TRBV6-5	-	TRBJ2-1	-	CASSYNVGEQFF	TGTGCCAGCAGTTATAATGTGGGTGAGCAGTTCTTC
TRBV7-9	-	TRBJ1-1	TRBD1	CASSFVGTGEAFF	TGTGCCAGCAGCTTTGTTGGGACAGGGGAAGCTTTCTTT
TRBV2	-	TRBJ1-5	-	CASRAGSNQPQHF	TGTGCCAGCAGGGCAGGTAGCAATCAGCCCCAGCATTTT
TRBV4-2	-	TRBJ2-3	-	CASSHDRDPSSTDTQYF	TGTGCCAGCAGCCATGACCGGGACCCGTCTAGCACAGATACGCAGTATTTT
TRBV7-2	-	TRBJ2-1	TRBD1	CASSSPLRDRHNEQFF	TGTGCCAGCAGCTCACCCCTCCGGGACAGGCATAATGAGCAGTTCTTC
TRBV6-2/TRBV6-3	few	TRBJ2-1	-	CASSAQQGPYNEQFF	TGTGCCAGCAGTGCGCAACAGGGACCCTACAATGAGCAGTTCTTC
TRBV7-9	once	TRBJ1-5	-	CASRRPQHF	TGTGCCAGCCGACGGCCCCAGCATTTT
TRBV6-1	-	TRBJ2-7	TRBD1	CASSPGTGIGEQYF	TGTGCCAGCAGTCCCGGGACAGGGATCGGCGAGCAGTACTTC
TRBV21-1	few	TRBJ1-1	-	CASSSGPTEAFF	TGTGCCAGCAGCTCTGGACCCACTGAAGCTTTCTTT
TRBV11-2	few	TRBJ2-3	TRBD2	CASSPSGRSTDTQYF	TGTGCCAGCAGCCCTAGCGGGAGGAGCACAGATACGCAGTATTTT